What follows is one T cell receptor (beta chain) and its context. Its antigen is undetermined. Version v3.0 of the immunoSEQ assay ran at survey level. Sequencing used immunoSEQ multiplex PCR; TCRdb keeps in-frame clones, though not all of them. The sample lists fewer than 25,000 clones; approximately 95% were seen once. These data originate in a study of long-term antiretroviral therapy in people with HIV. The CDR3 loop spans 14 amino acids. The V and J ends lost 7 bases and 7 bases, in that order; junction bases with no gene match: 8. Looked up from germline, CDR1 is MDHEN and CDR2 is SYDVKM. Study-wide points: Pre-ART clonal expansion yielded clones that dominated the repertoire at all time points.

Here the sequenced sample was unsorted PBMCs, taken around 4.7 years after starting antiretroviral therapy. This clonotype was sampled from a woman in her forties or fifties with HIV. This sequence joins TRBV28 and TRBJ2-1; TRBD2 agrees at 9 bases. The DNA of the CDR3 is TGTGCCAGCATAAATAGCGGGAGTTTTAATGAGCAGTTCTTC. Translation: CASINSGSFNEQFF.